In its sample, the clone carrying this TCR beta chain was seen once. The antigen is unknown. This entry is derived from a study of shared clonotypes between healthy human individuals. Broader study findings: Naive subsets tended to show greater estimated richness than memory subsets.

TCRdb's table, derived via immunoSEQ multiplex PCR, lists solely in-frame clones and lacks some. The sample includes approximately 710,000 clones, less than 95% of them seen just once. Sequenced sample: memory CD8+ T cells from PBMCs. Subset of the sample: CD45RO+ cells pooled with CCR7-negative TemRA cells. The clonotype originates from a man aged 18 to 30 in good health. Some clones in this sample may be carry-over from other donors' samples.

The CDR3 DNA is TGTGCCAGCAGTTTATGGGGGGACCCGAACACTGAAGCTTTCTTT. Amino acid sequence: CASSLWGDPNTEAFF. This chain connects TRBV27 to TRBJ1-1, with D tentatively TRBD1 (5 bases). Trimming stripped 1 base from V and 1 base from J, with 10 bases between. Germline loops: CDR1 MNHEY, CDR2 SMNVEV (reference sequence). The CDR3 contains 15 residues.